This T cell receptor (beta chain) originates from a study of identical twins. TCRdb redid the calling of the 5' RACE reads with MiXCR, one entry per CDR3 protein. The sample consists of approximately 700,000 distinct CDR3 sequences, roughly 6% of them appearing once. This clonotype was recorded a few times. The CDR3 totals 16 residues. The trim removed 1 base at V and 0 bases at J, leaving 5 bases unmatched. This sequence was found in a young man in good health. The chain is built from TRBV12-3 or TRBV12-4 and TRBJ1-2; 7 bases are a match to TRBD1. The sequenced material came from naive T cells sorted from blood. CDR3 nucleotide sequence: TGTGCCAGCAGTTTAGGTGGAGGGACAGCTAACTATGGCTACACCTTC. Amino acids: CASSLGGGTANYGYTF.